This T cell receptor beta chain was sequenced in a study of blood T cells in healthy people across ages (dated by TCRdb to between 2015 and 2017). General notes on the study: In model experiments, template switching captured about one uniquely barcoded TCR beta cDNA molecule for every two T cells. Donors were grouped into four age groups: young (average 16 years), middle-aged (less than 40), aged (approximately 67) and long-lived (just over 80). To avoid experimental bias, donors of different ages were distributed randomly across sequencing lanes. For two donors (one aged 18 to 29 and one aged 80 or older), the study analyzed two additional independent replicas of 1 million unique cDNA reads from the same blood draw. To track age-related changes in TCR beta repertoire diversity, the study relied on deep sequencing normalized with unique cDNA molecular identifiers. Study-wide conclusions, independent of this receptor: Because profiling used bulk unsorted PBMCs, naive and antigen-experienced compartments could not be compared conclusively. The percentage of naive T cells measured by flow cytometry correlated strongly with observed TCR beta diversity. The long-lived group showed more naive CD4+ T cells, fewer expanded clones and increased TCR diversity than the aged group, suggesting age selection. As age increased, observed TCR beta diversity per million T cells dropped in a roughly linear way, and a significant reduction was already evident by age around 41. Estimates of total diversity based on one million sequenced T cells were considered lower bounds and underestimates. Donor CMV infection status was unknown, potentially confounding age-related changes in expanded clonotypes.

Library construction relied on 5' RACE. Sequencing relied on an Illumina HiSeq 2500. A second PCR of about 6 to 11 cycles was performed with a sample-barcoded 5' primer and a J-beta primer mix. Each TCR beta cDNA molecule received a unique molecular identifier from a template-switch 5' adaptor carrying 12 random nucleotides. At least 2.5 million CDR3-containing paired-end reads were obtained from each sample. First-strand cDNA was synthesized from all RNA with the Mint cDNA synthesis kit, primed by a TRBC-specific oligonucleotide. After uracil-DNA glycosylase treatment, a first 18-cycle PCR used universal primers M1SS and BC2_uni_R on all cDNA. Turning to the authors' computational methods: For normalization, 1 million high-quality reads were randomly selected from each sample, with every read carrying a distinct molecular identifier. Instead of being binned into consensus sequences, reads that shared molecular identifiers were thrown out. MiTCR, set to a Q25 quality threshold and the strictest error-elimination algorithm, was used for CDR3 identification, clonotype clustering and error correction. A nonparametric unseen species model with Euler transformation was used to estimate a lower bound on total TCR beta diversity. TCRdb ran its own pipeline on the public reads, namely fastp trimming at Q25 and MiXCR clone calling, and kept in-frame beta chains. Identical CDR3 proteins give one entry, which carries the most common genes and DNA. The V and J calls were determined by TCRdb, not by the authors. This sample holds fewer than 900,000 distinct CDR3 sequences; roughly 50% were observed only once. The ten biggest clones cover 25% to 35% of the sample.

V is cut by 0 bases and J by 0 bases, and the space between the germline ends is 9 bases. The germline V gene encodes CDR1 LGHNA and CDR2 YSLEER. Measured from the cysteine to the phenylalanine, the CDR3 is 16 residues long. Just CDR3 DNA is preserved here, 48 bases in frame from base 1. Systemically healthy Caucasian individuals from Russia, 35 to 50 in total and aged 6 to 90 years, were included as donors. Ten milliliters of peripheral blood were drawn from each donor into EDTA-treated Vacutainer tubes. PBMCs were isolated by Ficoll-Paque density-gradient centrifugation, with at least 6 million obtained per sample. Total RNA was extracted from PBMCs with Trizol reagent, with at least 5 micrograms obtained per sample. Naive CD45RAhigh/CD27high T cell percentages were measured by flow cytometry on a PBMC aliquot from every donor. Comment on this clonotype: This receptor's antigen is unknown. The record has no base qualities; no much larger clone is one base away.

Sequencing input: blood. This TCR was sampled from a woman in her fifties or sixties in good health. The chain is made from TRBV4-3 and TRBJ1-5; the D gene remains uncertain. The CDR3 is CASSQDSADSNQPQHF. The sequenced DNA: TGCGCCAGCAGCCAAGACTCAGCCGATAGCAATCAGCCCCAGCATTTT.